This T cell receptor beta chain was retrieved from a study of T-cell reconstitution after alpha-beta-depleted transplantation in children. Preparing the TCRbeta library involved the use of unique molecular identifiers. MiXCR was run by TCRdb on the PCR reads, yielding one entry per CDR3 protein. The sample lists roughly 500,000 distinct CDR3 sequences, 32% occurring once. This clonotype came up many times. Source: PBMCs from the stem cell graft donor, taken from the stem cell graft. This TCR came from a human donor who donated a stem cell graft to a child with aplastic anemia.

The CDR3 loop reads CASSLSRGVYNEQFF. DNA of the CDR3: TGTGCCAGCAGCTTATCTCGCGGAGTCTACAATGAGCAGTTCTTC. The genes are TRBV7-9 and TRBJ2-1; D is uncertain. This CDR3 is built from 15 residues. Germline CDR1 and CDR2: SEHNR and FQNEAQ (reference sequence). Trimming took 2 bases from V and 3 from J, leaving 11 bases between them.